The 15 T cell receptor beta chains reported below all come from one sample, sequenced in a study of response to subunit inactivated influenza vaccine. TCRdb fed the RT-PCR reads into MiXCR, producing one record per CDR3 protein. The sample carries 800,000 to 1,000,000 distinct CDR3 sequences, 21% recorded once. Sequenced material: PBMCs from blood, taken more than 4 days after vaccination. These TCRs come from a man between 45 and 60 years old who received an inactivated influenza vaccine.

V gene TRBV28 combines with J gene TRBJ1-2; 9 bases line up with TRBD1. In germline, CDR1 is MDHEN, CDR2 SYDVKM. V lost 3 bases, J lost 4 bases, and 3 bases stayed unmatched. This CDR3 has 14 amino acids. The CDR3: CASSLADRGYGYTF. CDR3 in DNA: TGTGCCAGCAGTTTGGCGGACAGGGGCTATGGCTACACCTTC.

J is TRBJ2-3 and V is TRBV20-1; weak D call: TRBD1 (6 bases). Trimming removed 5 bases at V and 4 bases at J, with 16 bases between. Germline V CDR1 and CDR2: DFQATT, SNEGSKA (reference sequence). The CDR3 length is 14 residues. CDR3 nucleotide sequence: TGCAGTGCTGGACGAGGCAGGGGAGCAGATACGCAGTATTTT. It translates to CSAGRGRGADTQYF.

This clonotype has at least ten counts. The CDR3 loop is CASSSDGDEQFF. CDR3 nucleotide sequence: TGTGCCAGCAGCTCGGACGGGGATGAGCAGTTCTTC. The rearrangement links TRBV11-3 to TRBJ2-1, with D maybe TRBD2 (5 bases). V was cut by 4 bases and J by 8 bases, with 9 bases left in between. This CDR3 is 12 amino acids long. In germline, CDR1 is SGHNT, CDR2 YENEEA.

The genes are TRBV4-2 and TRBJ1-5; D might be TRBD1 (6 bases). V shed 4 bases and J shed 4 bases, with 17 bases lying between them. Germline values: CDR1 LGHNA, CDR2 YNFKEQ. CDR3 length: 16 amino acids. As DNA, the CDR3 is TGTGCCAGCAGCCGAGAACAATCAGGGGCTAATCAGCCCCAGCATTTT. As protein: CASSREQSGANQPQHF.

There are many counts of this clonotype. The J gene is TRBJ2-3, the V gene TRBV20-1; a weak D match, TRBD2 (5 bases). The CDR3 extends over 15 amino acids. The V end was cut by 5 bases, the J end by 1 base, with 16 bases between. Germline values: CDR1 DFQATT, CDR2 SNEGSKA (reference sequence). Here the CDR3 reads CSAGGLGEGTDTQYF. As DNA, the CDR3 is TGCAGTGCTGGAGGTCTGGGAGAAGGCACAGATACGCAGTATTTT.

The chain couples TRBV5-1 to TRBJ1-4, with TRBD1 matching over 7 bases. This CDR3 region has 15 residues. CDR1 and CDR2 (germline): SGHRS, YFSETQ. V lost 2 bases, J lost 7 bases, and 8 bases stayed unmatched. For the CDR3, the DNA is TGCGCCAGCAGCTTAGGGGACAGTTTGATTGAAAAACTGTTTTTT. It yields the protein CASSLGDSLIEKLFF.

This clonotype was counted only a few times. The V and J genes are TRBV20-1 and TRBJ2-7, with 9 bases aligning to TRBD2. The CDR3 loop spans 16 amino acids. Germline V CDR1 and CDR2: DFQATT, SNEGSKA (reference sequence). The V gene end was trimmed by 1 base and the J gene end by 4 bases; junction bases not matched to a gene: 11. Written as DNA, the CDR3 is TGCAGTGCTAGAGTCGGTGGTGCGGGAGGGTTGTACGAGCAGTACTTC. Protein product: CSARVGGAGGLYEQYF.

A few counts support this clonotype. J is TRBJ2-3 and V is TRBV2, with D possibly matching TRBD2 (6 bases). V shed 10 bases and J shed 5 bases, with 16 bases lying between them. Germline V gene lookup returns CDR1 SNHLY and CDR2 FYNNEI. The CDR3 sequence is 13 residues long. DNA of the CDR3: TGTGCCACGCAGCCGGGAGCGGTAGATACGCAGTATTTT. Translated, it gives CATQPGAVDTQYF.

This clonotype has just a few counts. This sequence joins TRBV6-5 and TRBJ2-5, with 7 bases lining up with TRBD1. Trimming at V came to 0 bases and at J to 2 bases, leaving 0 bases not matched to a gene. Per the germline V gene, CDR1 is MNHEY and CDR2 is SVGAGI. This CDR3 has 14 residues. DNA for the CDR3: TGTGCCAGCAGTTACTCGACAGGGCAAGAGACCCAGTACTTC. Its translation: CASSYSTGQETQYF.

The chain employs TRBV7-2 and TRBJ1-6; D may be TRBD1 (5 bases). V was pared by 1 base and J by 6 bases, with 7 bases between. The CDR3 contains 14 residues. Per germline, CDR1 SGHTA and CDR2 FQGNSA. This CDR3 is CASSLEGANSPLHF. The CDR3 DNA reads TGTGCCAGCAGCTTAGAAGGGGCTAATTCACCCCTCCACTTT.

This clonotype was seen more than once but under ten times. The chain employs TRBV28 and TRBJ2-3; D call uncertain. This CDR3 region has 15 residues. Germline-derived CDR1 and CDR2 are MDHEN and SYDVKM. The germline V and J ends were trimmed by 2 bases and 0 bases, with 9 bases remaining between them. The CDR3 sequence is CASSLPGFSTDTQYF. The CDR3, as DNA: TGTGCCAGCAGTTTACCAGGATTTAGCACAGATACGCAGTATTTT.

The J gene is TRBJ2-5, the V gene TRBV6-2 or TRBV6-3, with D possibly being TRBD1 or TRBD2 (5 bases each). The V gene lost 6 bases and the J gene lost 5 bases, with 16 bases spanning the gap. CDR1 and CDR2 from the germline V gene are MNHEY and SVGEGT. The CDR3 spans 14 residues. DNA for the CDR3: TGTGCCAGCAGCGACCTCCGGGGCCTGGAGACCCAGTACTTC. This translates into CASSDLRGLETQYF.

J is TRBJ1-5 and V is TRBV6-1, with a tentative D call TRBD1 (6 bases). V lost 6 bases, J lost 6 bases, and 12 bases lay in between. The CDR3 contains 13 residues. Germline V CDR1 and CDR2: MNHNS, SASEGT. CDR3: CASSTGRFQPQHF. For the CDR3, the DNA is TGTGCCAGCAGCACAGGGCGGTTTCAGCCCCAGCATTTT.

This rearrangement joins TRBV7-2 to TRBJ2-2; 7 bases are shared with TRBD2. The V gene's germline CDR1 is SGHTA and CDR2 FQGNSA. The V gene end was trimmed by 10 bases and the J gene end by 6 bases; junction bases not matched to a gene: 8. The CDR3 has 13 residues. CDR3: CAMRDYGAGELFF. The CDR3 region has the DNA TGTGCCATGCGGGACTATGGTGCCGGGGAGCTGTTTTTT.

V gene TRBV7-6 combines with J gene TRBJ2-1; TRBD1 might be the D (5 bases). Trimming removed 5 bases from V and 8 bases from J, with 16 bases in between. The CDR3 consists of 14 residues. CDR1 and CDR2 from the germline V gene are SGHVS and FNYEAQ. The CDR3 nucleotides read TGTGCCAGCAGCCCAGGGCCCTTTAGGGATGAGCAGTTCTTC. Protein: CASSPGPFRDEQFF.